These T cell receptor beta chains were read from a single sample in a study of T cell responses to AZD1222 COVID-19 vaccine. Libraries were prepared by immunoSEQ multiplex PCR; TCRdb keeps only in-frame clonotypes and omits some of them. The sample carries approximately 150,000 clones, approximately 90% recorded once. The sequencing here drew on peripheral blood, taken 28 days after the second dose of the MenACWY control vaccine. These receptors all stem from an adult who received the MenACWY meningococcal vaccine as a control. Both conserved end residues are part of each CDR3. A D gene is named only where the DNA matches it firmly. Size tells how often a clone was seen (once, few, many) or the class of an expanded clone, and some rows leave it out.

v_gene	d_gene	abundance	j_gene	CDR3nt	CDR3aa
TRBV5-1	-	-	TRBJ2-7	TGCGCCAGCAGCTACTCGACCTCCGGGACCCTCTACGAGCAGTACTTC	CASSYSTSGTLYEQYF
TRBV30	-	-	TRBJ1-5	TGTGCCTGGAGTCGGGACACCGGGTATCAGCCCCAGCATTTT	CAWSRDTGYQPQHF
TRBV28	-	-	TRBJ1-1	TGTGCCTTCGGCCCTGAGGGCATGAACACTGAAGCTTTCTTT	CAFGPEGMNTEAFF
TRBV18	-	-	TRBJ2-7	TGTGCCAGCTCACCGATGGACGGGTCCTACGAGCAGTACTTC	CASSPMDGSYEQYF
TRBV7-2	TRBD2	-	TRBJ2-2	TGTGCCAGCAGTTTCGGACTAGAGAACACCGGGGAGCTGTTTTTT	CASSFGLENTGELFF
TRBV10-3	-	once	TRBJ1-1	TGTGCCATCAGTGAGTGGGGGGAGGAAGCTTTCTTT	CAISEWGEEAFF
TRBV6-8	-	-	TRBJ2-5	TGTGCCAGCGGGCCGGGCGGGATTTCGAGTGAGACCCAGTACTTC	CASGPGGISSETQYF
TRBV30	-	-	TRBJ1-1	TGTGCCTGGAACAGATTGAACACTGAAGCTTTCTTT	CAWNRLNTEAFF
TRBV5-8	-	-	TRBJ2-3	TGTGCCAGCAGCTTTTACAGGTCTTTTAGCACAGATACGCAGTATTTT	CASSFYRSFSTDTQYF
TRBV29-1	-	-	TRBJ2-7	TGCAGCGTTGTGGGGGGACCCTCCTACGAGCAGTACTTC	CSVVGGPSYEQYF
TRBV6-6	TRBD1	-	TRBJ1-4	TGTGCCAGCAGTCACTCCGGGACAGGATACGAAAAACTGTTTTTT	CASSHSGTGYEKLFF
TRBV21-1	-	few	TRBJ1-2	TGTGCCAGCAGCCTGACAGGGGGATATGGCTACACCTTC	CASSLTGGYGYTF
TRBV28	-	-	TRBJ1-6	TGTGCCAGCAGTTCGACCGCAGGGAAATTTGATTCACCCCTCCACTTT	CASSSTAGKFDSPLHF
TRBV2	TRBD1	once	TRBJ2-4	TGTGCCAGCAGTCGACAGGGGAGGAACATTCAGTACTTC	CASSRQGRNIQYF
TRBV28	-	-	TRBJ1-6	TGTGCCAGCACCCCACCCCGACAGTCCCGAATCGACCTCCACTTT	CASTPPRQSRIDLHF
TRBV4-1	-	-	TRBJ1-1	TGCGCCAGCAGCCAAGCCCAGATAGGGAAGACTGAAGCTTTCTTT	CASSQAQIGKTEAFF
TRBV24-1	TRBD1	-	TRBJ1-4	TGTGCCACCAGTGTCGGGACAGGGACTCATGAAAAACTGTTTTTT	CATSVGTGTHEKLFF
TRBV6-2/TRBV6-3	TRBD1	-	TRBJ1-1	TGTGCCAGCAGTTACTCACCAGGGACAGCGACTTTCTTT	CASSYSPGTATFF
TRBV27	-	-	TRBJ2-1	TGTGCCAGCAGTCGAGGACAGCCTTCCTACAATGAGCAGTTCTTC	CASSRGQPSYNEQFF
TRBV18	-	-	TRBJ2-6	TGTGCCAGCTCACCCGTCCGTTTGACTGGGGCCAACGTCCTGACTTTC	CASSPVRLTGANVLTF
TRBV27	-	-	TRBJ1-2	TGTGCCAGCAGTTTCTCTAGACACGGCTATGGCTACACCTTC	CASSFSRHGYGYTF
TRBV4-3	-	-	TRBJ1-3	TGCGCCAGCAGCCAGGGGGCAACTAAAGGAAACACCATATATTTT	CASSQGATKGNTIYF
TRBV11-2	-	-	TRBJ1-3	TGTGCCAGCAGCCCGGGATCTAACTCTGGAAACACCATATATTTT	CASSPGSNSGNTIYF
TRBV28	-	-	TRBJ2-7	TGTGCCAGCGGCGGGGCCGGCTACGAGCAGTACTTC	CASGGAGYEQYF
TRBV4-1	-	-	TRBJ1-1	TGCGCCAGCAGCCAAGATAGTTTTGGGGGCGCGATTAACACTGAAGCTTTCTTT	CASSQDSFGGAINTEAFF
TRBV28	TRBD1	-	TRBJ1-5	TGTGCCAGCACTCCAGACAGGGTGGGGCAGCCCCAGCATTTT	CASTPDRVGQPQHF
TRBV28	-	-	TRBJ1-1	TGTGCCAGCAGTTTACCCGCGCCGGGGGCTGAAGCTTTCTTT	CASSLPAPGAEAFF
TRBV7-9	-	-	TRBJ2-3	TGTGCCAGCAGCGGAATCTCGATGCGAAGGGTGACAGATACGCAGTATTTT	CASSGISMRRVTDTQYF
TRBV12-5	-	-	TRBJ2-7	TGTGCTAGTGGTTTGGGTGGAGACGAGCAGTACTTC	CASGLGGDEQYF
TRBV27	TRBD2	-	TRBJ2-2	TGTGCCAGCAGTCCTAGACTAGCGGTAATCACCGGGGAGCTGTTTTTT	CASSPRLAVITGELFF
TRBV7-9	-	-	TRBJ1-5	TGTGCCAGCAGCCGCGCCGGGGGGAGTGGTCAGCCCCAGCATTTT	CASSRAGGSGQPQHF
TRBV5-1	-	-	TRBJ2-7	TGCGCCAGCAGCTTGGAATACGGCTACGAGCAGTACTTC	CASSLEYGYEQYF
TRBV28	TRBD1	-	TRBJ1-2	TGTGCCAGCAGTTTACTTGCGGGACAGAAAAATGGCTACACCTTC	CASSLLAGQKNGYTF
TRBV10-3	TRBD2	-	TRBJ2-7	TGTGCCATCAGATCCGGGACTAGCGGCTACGAGCAGTACTTC	CAIRSGTSGYEQYF
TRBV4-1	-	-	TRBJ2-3	TGCGCCAGCAGCCAAGACTGGGCAGACTCAGATACGCAGTATTTT	CASSQDWADSDTQYF
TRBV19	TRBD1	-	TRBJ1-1	TGTGCCAGTAGTAAAAAAAACAGGGGACTCGACACTGAAGCTTTCTTT	CASSKKNRGLDTEAFF
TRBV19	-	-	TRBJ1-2	TGTGCCAGTAGTCCTGTAGTCATCGTTGGACAGCCTAACTATGGCTACACCTTC	CASSPVVIVGQPNYGYTF
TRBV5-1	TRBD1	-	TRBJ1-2	TGCGCCAGCAGCTTGGCCGGACAGGGGATCTATGGCTACACCTTC	CASSLAGQGIYGYTF
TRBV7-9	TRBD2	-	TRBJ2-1	TGTGCCAGCTCCCGGACTAGCGGGAGGGTCTACAATGAGCAGTTCTTC	CASSRTSGRVYNEQFF
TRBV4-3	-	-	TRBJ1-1	TGCGCCAGCAGCCCCGGATCTCAAGCTTTCTTT	CASSPGSQAFF
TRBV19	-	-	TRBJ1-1	TGTGCCAGTACGGAGGGATTCGGGCAGGGGAACACTGAAGCTTTCTTT	CASTEGFGQGNTEAFF
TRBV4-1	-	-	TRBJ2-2	TGCGCCACCAGCCGAAGGTGGATATACACCGGGGAGCTGTTTTTT	CATSRRWIYTGELFF
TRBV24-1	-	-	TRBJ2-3	TGTGCCACCAGTAATTTAAGGGCGGCAGATACGCAGTATTTT	CATSNLRAADTQYF
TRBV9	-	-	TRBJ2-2	TGTGCCAGCAGCGTAAACACCGGGGAGCTGTTTTTT	CASSVNTGELFF
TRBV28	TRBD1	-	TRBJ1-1	TGTGCCAGCAGGCCCACAGGGGGCACTGAAGCTTTCTTT	CASRPTGGTEAFF
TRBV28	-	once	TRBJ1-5	TGTGCCAGCAGTAAAGGGTATAGCAATCAGCCCCAGCATTTT	CASSKGYSNQPQHF
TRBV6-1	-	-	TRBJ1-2	TGTGCCAGCAGTTCTAGGGGAAATGGCTACACCTTC	CASSSRGNGYTF
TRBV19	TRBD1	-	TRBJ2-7	TGTGCCAGTAGAAAACCGGGACAGGGTTCCTACGAGCAGTACTTC	CASRKPGQGSYEQYF
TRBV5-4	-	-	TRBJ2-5	TGTGCCAGCAGCTTGGGGGGCGCCGAATCCCAAGAGACCCAGTACTTC	CASSLGGAESQETQYF
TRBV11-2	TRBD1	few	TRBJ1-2	TGTGCCAGCAGCTTAATGGACAGGGAAATAAAAGGCTACACCTTC	CASSLMDREIKGYTF
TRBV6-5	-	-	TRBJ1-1	TGTGCCAGCAGTTACTCGCCCAGGGACACTGAAGCTTTCTTT	CASSYSPRDTEAFF
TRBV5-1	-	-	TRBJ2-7	TGCGCCAGCAGCTTGATGGGACTGTCCCCCTACGAGCAGTACTTC	CASSLMGLSPYEQYF
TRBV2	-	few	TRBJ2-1	TGTGCCAGCAAAACCGGGACCCTGACCTACAATGAGCAGTTCTTC	CASKTGTLTYNEQFF
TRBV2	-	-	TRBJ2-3	TGTGCCGGGGCTGGTTGGGGAGATACGCAGTATTTT	CAGAGWGDTQYF
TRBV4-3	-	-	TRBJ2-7	TGCGCCAGCAGCCAAGATAAGGCAGGTCACTACGAGCAGTACTTC	CASSQDKAGHYEQYF
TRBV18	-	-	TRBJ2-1	TGTGCCAGCTCACCCACGGAGGGGGCGTGGGGCAATGAGCAGTTCTTC	CASSPTEGAWGNEQFF
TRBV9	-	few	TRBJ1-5	TGTGCCAGCAGCCAAGCCCGGGGGCATCAGCCCCAGCATTTT	CASSQARGHQPQHF
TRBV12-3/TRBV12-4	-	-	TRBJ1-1	TGTGCCTGTCTGGGCTTAGGGAACACTGAAGCTTTCTTT	CACLGLGNTEAFF
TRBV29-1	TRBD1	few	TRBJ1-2	TGCAGCGCCCTAATCCCGGGACAGCGCTATGGCTACACCTTC	CSALIPGQRYGYTF